This T cell receptor beta chain was documented in a study of T cells in Graves' hyperthyroidism and ophthalmopathy. RNA transcripts were the template for amplifying TCR beta CDR3 regions. First-round RT-PCR with HTBI primers amplified the TCR CDR3 region. TCRdb re-derived calls from the multiplex PCR reads in MiXCR, one entry per CDR3 protein. The sample has 600,000 to 800,000 distinct CDR3 sequences, under 45% seen once. A lack of ophthalmopathy progression within 18 months defined stable Graves' hyperthyroidism. Around 10 ml fresh peripheral blood yielded the PBMCs. With regard to this clonotype: What it binds is not known.

The study's findings and limits: Prediction of ophthalmopathy progression came a median around 6.5 months pre-onset. A model of 13 V-J features distinguished ophthalmopathy from stable hyperthyroidism.

The sequenced material came from blood. The receptor was derived from a woman between 35 and 50 years old with Graves' hyperthyroidism.

This chain's CDR3 is CASSFAGRYLETQYF. The CDR3 DNA follows: TGTGCCAGCAGTTTCGCGGGGCGTTATTTAGAGACCCAGTACTTC. The chain employs TRBV12-3 or TRBV12-4 and TRBJ2-5, with D maybe TRBD2 (6 bases). Trimming cost V 3 bases and J 4 bases, with 15 bases left between them. The CDR3 consists of 15 residues.